This T cell receptor (beta chain) originates from a study of cytomegalovirus exposure and HLA in healthy donors. General study points: Cytomegalovirus-associated status was assigned to approximately 160 TCR beta chains. Most TCR sequences were seen very rarely across donors, but some public TCRs occurred in many.

As to this clone: Antigen unknown.

Trimming stripped 0 bases from V and 6 bases from J, with 6 bases between. The germline gives CDR1 MGHRA, CDR2 YSYEKL. The length of the CDR3 is 12 residues. TCRdb's table, derived via immunoSEQ multiplex PCR, lists solely in-frame clones and lacks some. The top ten clones hold 1.5% to 2.5% of a sample with 220,000 or so clones, around 87% of them seen once. The donors were part of the roughly 120-subject validation cohort, which stood apart from the roughly 670-subject first cohort. V usage is TRBV4-1 and J usage is TRBJ2-7; the D gene is possibly TRBD2 (6 bases). The sequencing input was PBMCs. The clonotype was recovered from a woman aged 18-29 years in good health and CMV-seropositive. This CDR3 is CASSQEGGEQYF. In nucleotides, the CDR3 is TGCGCCAGCAGCCAAGAGGGGGGCGAGCAGTACTTC.